This T cell receptor beta chain was identified in a study of blood T cell repertoires in COVID-19 (dated by TCRdb to the early 2020s). Turning to the overall study: ImmuneRACE Cohort 3 recovered participants were defined by two consecutive negative NP/OP PCR tests, healthcare professional clearance, or symptom resolution. The repertoires were made available in a free public database intended to serve as a resource for research on the immune response to SARS-CoV-2. The dataset comprised deeply sampled blood TCRbeta repertoires from subjects exposed to, actively infected with, or recovered from COVID-19. The material from the prospective study consisted of cDNA or gDNA derived from T cells, B-cell-depleted T cells, or PBMCs. Sample metadata almost always included a de-identified subject ID, COVID-19 status, age in years and sex. Collaborator samples came from the United States, Italy and Spain and covered acute and convalescent phases of COVID-19. The samples were drawn from two sources: the first 160 participants of the ongoing ImmuneRACE study, and 1,000 to 1,500 subjects contributed by 6 global collaborators. Where available, HLA class I and class II types were taken from metadata supplied by the sample provider and were not determined by assay-based typing.

TCRbeta CDR3 regions were amplified from genomic DNA by means of the immunoSEQ Assay, a bias-controlled multiplex PCR. The paper's processing steps were these. Nucleated cell counts per sample were estimated from amplification of reference gene primers within the assay. Sequence reads were collapsed and filtered to measure the absolute abundance of every unique TCRbeta CDR3 rearrangement. For each sample, productive Simpson clonality was calculated by taking the square root of Simpson's diversity index across productive rearrangements. Here the immuneACCESS table is served through TCRdb, limited to in-frame sequences with V and J called. Missing clones are a known gap in these copies; in checked studies unresolved V genes cover under half, and the rest lacks a known reason. D and trimming were read from the DNA, whereas the V and J calls and clone size are those reported in that table. The sample table shows around 360,000 clones, and more than 75% are seen once. The ten top clones hold approximately 1.9% of the sample.

V is reduced by 0 bases and J by 4 bases, leaving a spacing of 7 bases between them. The CDR3 runs 14 amino acids, cysteine and phenylalanine included. Just the 42-base CDR3 DNA is kept, in frame starting at base 1. The germline V gene (reference sequence) provides CDR1 SGHKS and CDR2 YYEKEE. Enrolling through a virtual design, the prospective study's participants ranged in age from roughly 18 to 89 years and lived across roughly 24 United States geographic areas. In the prospective study, cohorts were assigned on the basis of participant-reported clinical history obtained from a screening survey and a study questionnaire. In the prospective study, mobile phlebotomists collected whole blood, serum and a nasopharyngeal or oropharyngeal swab from each participant. Additional blood draws and questionnaires over an approximately two-month period could optionally be provided by prospective study participants. Before DNA extraction, blood samples from the prospective study were shipped at room temperature or frozen.

Overall study results and their limits: How much clinical and demographic metadata was included differed by source and by participant, and the metadata was provided uncurated.

This clone occurred a few times. Its target antigen remains unknown. Nothing much larger sits one base from this clone, and base qualities are not available. The origin of this receptor is a man aged 35-49 years in a cohort exposed to, infected with or recovered from COVID-19 (not recorded which). The rearrangement combines TRBV5-5 with TRBJ1-4; 6 matching bases give a weak D call of TRBD1. Sequenced sample: PBMCs or T cells enriched from blood (not recorded which). The CDR3 amino acid sequence is: CASSLGTVNEKLFF. Read as DNA, the sequence is TGTGCCAGCAGCTTGGGGACAGTTAATGAAAAACTGTTTTTT.